This T cell receptor beta chain is drawn from a study of T cells in Graves' hyperthyroidism and ophthalmopathy. Study context: Peripheral blood was taken when the disease was first diagnosed, before any treatment began.

Regarding the study as a whole: Stable hyperthyroidism was separated from ophthalmopathy by a model based on 13 V-J features.

The table lists this clonotype with a few counts. Its target is not known. The CDR3 regions of TCR beta were amplified from RNA transcripts. A set of HTBI primers served as the primers for a first-round RT-PCR of the TCR CDR3. TCRdb re-called the multiplex PCR reads with MiXCR, one entry per CDR3 protein. The sample yields about 550,000 distinct CDR3 sequences, more than 20% seen once. The CDR3 contains 17 residues. Germline V gives CDR1 SGHDT, CDR2 YYEEEE. Trimming shortened V by 0 bases and J by 5 bases, and 20 bases separated the two germline ends. Out of 10 ml of fresh peripheral blood came the PBMCs.

The chain employs TRBV5-6 and TRBJ2-5; TRBD1 might be the D (5 bases). Sequenced input: blood. This clonotype was sampled from a man between 18 and 35 years old with Graves' hyperthyroidism. CDR3 bases: TGTGCCAGCAGCTTGGCTAGTAACAGGACCCCTCGGGAGACCCAGTACTTC. Its translation is CASSLASNRTPRETQYF.